This entry lists 4 T cell receptor beta chains sequenced from one sample in a study of blood T cell repertoires in COVID-19. The data were produced by immunoSEQ multiplex PCR, yet TCRdb's version contains in-frame clones alone and is incomplete. This sample yields 150,000 to 200,000 clones, of which approximately 86% are seen a single time; 7% belongs to the top ten. The sample consisted of peripheral blood. All receptors come from a woman of 80 years or more in a cohort sampled during active or convalescent COVID-19.

The V and J genes are TRBV5-1 and TRBJ1-4; D uncertain. Germline values: CDR1 SGHRS, CDR2 YFSETQ. CDR3 length: 15 residues. V gave up 4 bases and J gave up 8 bases, with 18 bases separating them. The CDR3 here is CASSILGREGEKLFF. The CDR3, as DNA: TGCGCCAGCAGCATCTTGGGGAGGGAGGGAGAAAAACTGTTTTTT.

The chain links TRBV7-2 to TRBJ1-2; D gene uncertain. Germline V CDR1 and CDR2: SGHTA, FQGNSA. Between the trimmed V and J ends, which lost 5 bases and 1 base, there was a span of 8 bases. The CDR3 has 13 residues. The CDR3 bases are TGTGCCAGCAGCCGGGATATTAACTATGGCTACACCTTC. Translation: CASSRDINYGYTF.

The rearrangement links TRBV27 to TRBJ2-5; 8 nucleotides align to TRBD1. Trimming at V came to 5 bases and at J to 1 base, leaving 0 bases not matched to a gene. Per the germline V gene, CDR1 is MNHEY and CDR2 is SMNVEV (reference sequence). The CDR3 is 13 residues long. The CDR3 spells CASSQGAQETQYF. Written as DNA, the CDR3 is TGTGCCAGCAGTCAGGGGGCCCAAGAGACCCAGTACTTC.

The chain links TRBV10-3 to TRBJ1-2; D is undetermined. This CDR3 contains 15 residues. V lost 7 bases and J lost 0, with 15 bases in between. Germline V CDR1 and CDR2: ENHRY, SYGVKD. The CDR3 reads CAITDLVEANYGYTF. In DNA, the CDR3 is TGTGCCATCACCGACCTGGTGGAGGCTAACTATGGCTACACCTTC.